This T cell receptor (beta chain) was documented in a study of blood T cell repertoires in COVID-19. Overall study context: Donors in the United States, Italy and Spain gave samples during acute or convalescent COVID-19. PBMCs, B-cell-depleted T cells, or T cells provided the cDNA or gDNA that made up the material.

This CDR3 spans 19 amino acids. Germline V gene lookup returns CDR1 SGDLS and CDR2 YYNGEE. J gave up 1 base and V 4 bases, and 18 bases lay outside the gene matches. TCRdb's copy holds only in-frame clones and misses some; the assay was immunoSEQ multiplex PCR. Among under 250,000 clones listed, roughly four fifths were seen once. The TCR comes from a middle-aged woman with acute or convalescent COVID-19. Specimen: peripheral blood. The chain combines TRBV9 with TRBJ2-3; 7 positions match TRBD2. The chain's CDR3 is CASSSLVQRGLMGTDTQYF. The CDR3 DNA reads as TGTGCCAGCAGCTCCCTCGTCCAAAGGGGACTAATGGGCACAGATACGCAGTATTTT.